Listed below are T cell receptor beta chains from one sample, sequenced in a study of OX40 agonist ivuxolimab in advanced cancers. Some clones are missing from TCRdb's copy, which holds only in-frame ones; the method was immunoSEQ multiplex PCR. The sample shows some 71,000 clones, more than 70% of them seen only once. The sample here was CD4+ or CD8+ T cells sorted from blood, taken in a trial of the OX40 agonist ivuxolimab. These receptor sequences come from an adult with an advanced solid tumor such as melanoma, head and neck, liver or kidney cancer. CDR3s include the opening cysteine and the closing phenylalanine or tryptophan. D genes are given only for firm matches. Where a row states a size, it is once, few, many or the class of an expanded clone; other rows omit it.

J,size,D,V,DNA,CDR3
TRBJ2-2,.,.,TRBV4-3,TGCGCCAGCAGCCCATCCACAGTCACCAACACCGGGGAGCTGTTTTTT,CASSPSTVTNTGELFF
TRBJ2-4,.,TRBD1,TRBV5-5,TGTGCCAGCAGCTCTCAGGGGGCGGACAAAAACATTCAGTACTTC,CASSSQGADKNIQYF
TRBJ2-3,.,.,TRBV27,TGTGCCAGCAGTCCCCGACTACCCTCACTCACAGATACGCAGTATTTT,CASSPRLPSLTDTQYF
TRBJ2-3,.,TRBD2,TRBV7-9,TGTGCCAGCAGCTTTCCGAGCGGGGAAGCGACAGATACGCAGTATTTT,CASSFPSGEATDTQYF
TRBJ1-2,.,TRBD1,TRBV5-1,TGCGCCAGCACCCTGAGACAGGGGACTAACTATGGCTACACCTTC,CASTLRQGTNYGYTF
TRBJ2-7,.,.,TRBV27,TGTGCCAGCAGGCCGACAGGAAGCTCCTACGAGCAGTACTTC,CASRPTGSSYEQYF
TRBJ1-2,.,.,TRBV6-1,TGTGCCAGCAGTGAGGGGAGCAGCTTCTATGGCTACACCTTC,CASSEGSSFYGYTF
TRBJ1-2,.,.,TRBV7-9,TGTGCCAGCAGCTTAGAGACACTGGGCAGCTATGGCTACACCTTC,CASSLETLGSYGYTF
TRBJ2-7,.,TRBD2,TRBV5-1,TGCGCCAGCAGCTTGGTTTCTAGCGGGCTCTACGAGCAGTACTTC,CASSLVSSGLYEQYF
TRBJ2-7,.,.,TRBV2,TGTGCCAGCAGTTCCCGGACAGTCAGCTCCTACGAGCAGTACTTC,CASSSRTVSSYEQYF
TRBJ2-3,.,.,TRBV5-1,TGCGCCAGCAGCTTACCAGACGGGTATACGCAGTATTTT,CASSLPDGYTQYF
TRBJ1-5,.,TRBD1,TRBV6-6,TGTGCCAGCAGTATGACAGGGGAATGGGGTCAGCCCCAGCATTTT,CASSMTGEWGQPQHF
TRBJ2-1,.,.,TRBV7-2,TGTGCCAGCAGCTTAGCGGTCCTGCGAAATGAGCAGTTCTTC,CASSLAVLRNEQFF
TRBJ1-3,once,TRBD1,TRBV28,TGTGCCAGCAGTTTCGTACCCGACAGGGATGCTGGAAACACCATATATTTT,CASSFVPDRDAGNTIYF
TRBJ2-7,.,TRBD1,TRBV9,TGTGCCAGCAGCGGGGGACAGGGGGTAACCTACGAGCAGTACTTC,CASSGGQGVTYEQYF
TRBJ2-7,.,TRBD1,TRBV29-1,TGCAGCGCCCTGGGGCCGGGACAGGGATCTTATGAGCAGTACTTC,CSALGPGQGSYEQYF
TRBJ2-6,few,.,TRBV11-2,TGTGCCAGCAGCAGCTTAGGGGGAACGACTGGGGCCAACGTCCTGACTTTC,CASSSLGGTTGANVLTF
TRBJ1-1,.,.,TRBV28,TGTGCCAGCAGTCCAACAGCCGGGAGCTTCTTT,CASSPTAGSFF